The T cell receptor beta chain described here comes from a study of shared clonotypes between healthy human individuals. Study findings and constraints: In a few donors, around 4.5% of naive CD4 clonotypes appeared in common.

Trimming stripped 5 bases from V and 4 bases from J, with 20 bases between. The CDR3 extends over 17 amino acids. Per germline, CDR1 SGHAT and CDR2 FQNNGV. The table lists this clone with a few counts. Its antigen is unknown. Each cell subset's genomic DNA was divided evenly among several immunoSEQ plates. In the authors' methods: Junction-only sequences produced by ImmunoSEQ had no quality scores, so filtering differed. The data were produced by immunoSEQ multiplex PCR, yet TCRdb's version contains in-frame clones alone and is incomplete. D and trimming were read from the DNA, whereas the V and J calls and clone size are those reported in that table. The sample includes hundreds of thousands of clones, over 65% seen only once; the top ten take 1.5% to 2%.

The V and J genes are TRBV11-2 and TRBJ2-2; tentatively, D is TRBD1 or TRBD2 (7 bases each). Sequencing input: memory CD4+ T cells sorted from blood. Subset of the sample: CD45RA-negative fraction. The clonotype originates from a woman in her twenties or thirties in good health. DNA for the CDR3: TGTGCCAGCAGCACCCTTTGGGGGAGGGGGCCCACCGGGGAGCTGTTTTTT. Encoded protein: CASSTLWGRGPTGELFF.